This T cell receptor (beta chain) stems from a study of vaccination effects on CD4 cells after COVID-19. For the study at large: Participants each got two BNT162b2 or mRNA-1273 vaccine doses.

CDR3 size: 13 residues. V dropped 3 bases and J dropped 1 base, with 6 bases sitting between them. Points on this clone: Its antigen remains unknown.

Measured with immunoSEQ multiplex PCR; TCRdb has only the in-frame clones, and not every one. Counted here are about 38,000 clones, roughly 76% occurring once; the ten biggest clones make up approximately 22%. General study points: Small numbers of convalescent patients limited the study. It also lacked early post-infection timepoints.

Antigen-specific CD4+ T cells were first expanded with viral peptide pools by the ViraFEST assay and only then sequenced. Between days 9 and 10 of culture, CD4+ T cells were separated out. Vaccine recipients had no previous SARS-CoV-2 infection; their nucleocapsid antibodies were negative. The sequencing used CD4+ T cells from PBMCs cultured with SARS-CoV-2 spike peptides, collected before COVID-19 vaccination. V usage is TRBV12-3 or TRBV12-4 and J usage is TRBJ1-1; D is undetermined. The TCR was taken from a human donor who received a COVID-19 vaccine. The CDR3: CASSFMANTEAFF. The CDR3 bases are TGTGCCAGCAGTTTCATGGCGAACACTGAAGCTTTCTTT.